This TCR beta chain was captured by sequencing in a study of blood T cells in healthy people across ages. General study points: Both naive CD4+ cell counts and diversity were greater in long-lived donors than in aged donors.

The length of the CDR3 is 16 residues. Germline V gene data show CDR1 as SQVTM and CDR2 as ANQGSEA. Combining a sample-barcoded 5' primer with a J-beta primer mix, a second PCR ran for roughly 7 to 12 cycles. In TCRdb, the 5' RACE reads were re-called with MiXCR into one record per CDR3 protein. Of 1.5 million to 2 million distinct CDR3 sequences in the sample, 30% to 35% were seen once. As concerns this clonotype: What it binds is unknown. An end of the junction differs from the germline gene, which may be a read error.

This sequence originates from a woman in her 30s in good health. The rearrangement joins TRBV29-1 to TRBJ2-1; D perhaps matches TRBD1 (6 bases). What was sequenced was blood. Written as DNA, the CDR3 is TGCAGCGTTGAAGGAGTGACAGGCGGACTCTACAATGAGCTGTTCTTC. It translates to CSVEGVTGGLYNELFF.